Listed below are T cell receptor beta chains from one sample, sequenced in a study of a mutant IDH1 vaccine in newly diagnosed glioma. These receptors have no identified antigens. Profiling relied on immunoSEQ multiplex PCR, and the TCRdb table lists in-frame clones only, not all of them. Of some 30,000 clones in the sample, roughly 80% were seen once. The source was PBMCs, collected from a glioma patient whose treatment included an IDH1 peptide vaccine. These receptors all stem from a woman aged 25 to 39 with glioma. Some clones in this sample may be carry-over from other donors' samples. Each CDR3 is given with its conserved first and last residue. The D gene is left open where the match is weak. Size is omitted from some rows. Given values are once, few, many or a class for expanded clones.

>TRBV10-2|TRBJ2-3|16|.|TRBD2
TGCGCCAGCAGTGAAGTGGGAGGGCCATTGGTGAATACGCAGTATTTT
CASSEVGGPLVNTQYF
>TRBV29-1|TRBJ2-1|15|.|.
TGCAGCGTTGAATTGAGCGGATCGTCCTACAATGAGCAGTTCTTC
CSVELSGSSYNEQFF
>TRBV29-1|TRBJ2-7|15|.|TRBD2
TGCAGCGTTGGCCGACTAGCGGGAGAGGGTCCCAAGCAGTACTTC
CSVGRLAGEGPKQYF
>TRBV29-1|TRBJ2-1|15|.|.
TGCAGCGTTGAAGGGGTCAGCGGCATCTACAATGAGCAGTTCTTC
CSVEGVSGIYNEQFF
>TRBV5-4|TRBJ2-3|14|.|TRBD2
TGTGCCAGCAGAGCTAGCGGGGTCACAGATACGCAGTATTTT
CASRASGVTDTQYF
>TRBV2|TRBJ2-2|14|.|.
TGTGCCAGCAGTCCCACGACCCGAACCGGGGAGCTGTTTTTT
CASSPTTRTGELFF
>TRBV7-9|TRBJ1-5|13|.|.
TGTGCCAGCAGCTTAGAAGCCAATCAGCCCCAGCATTTT
CASSLEANQPQHF
>TRBV19|TRBJ2-6|14|few|.
TGTGCCAGTACCTCCAGCTCTGGGGCCAACGTCCTGACTTTC
CASTSSSGANVLTF
>TRBV29-1|TRBJ2-1|15|.|.
TGCAGCGTTGAAGATGCTCGGCTTCCCTACAATGAGCAGTTCTTC
CSVEDARLPYNEQFF
>TRBV10-2|TRBJ2-7|14|.|.
TGCGCCAGCAGTGAGTCGAGGGGGAGGGGCGAGCAGTACTTC
CASSESRGRGEQYF
>TRBV19|TRBJ2-1|14|.|TRBD2
TGTGCCAGTAGTCCCGGACTAGGGCCGTCTGAGCAGTTCTTC
CASSPGLGPSEQFF
>TRBV5-4|TRBJ2-2|17|.|TRBD2
TGTGCCAGCAGCTTGTCTAGCGGGTACGCGAACACCGGGGAGCTGTTTTTT
CASSLSSGYANTGELFF
>TRBV9|TRBJ2-5|15|.|TRBD2
TGTGCCAGCGGCGAGCGGGAGCGGTCCCAAGAGACCCAGTACTTC
CASGERERSQETQYF
>TRBV19|TRBJ2-1|13|.|.
TGTGCCAGCGCCCTTAGTCAAAGCAATGAGCAGTTCTTC
CASALSQSNEQFF
>TRBV11-3|TRBJ1-2|13|.|.
TGTGCCAGCAGCTTAGATCCTGTGTATGGCTACACCTTC
CASSLDPVYGYTF
>TRBV15|TRBJ1-4|14|.|.
TGTGCCACCAGCAGAGATCAATCTGGGGGGAAACTGTTTTTT
CATSRDQSGGKLFF
>TRBV7-9|TRBJ1-1|15|.|.
TGTGCCAGCAGCCCAATTACAGGGATCGCCACTGAAGCTTTCTTT
CASSPITGIATEAFF
>TRBV11-3|TRBJ2-5|15|.|TRBD2
TGTGCCAGCAGCCTCCGGGGGACTAGCGGGGAGACCCAGTACTTC
CASSLRGTSGETQYF
>TRBV7-2|TRBJ2-2|14|.|.
TGTGCCAGCAGCTTAGGAAGGGTGGGCGGGGAGCTGTTTTTT
CASSLGRVGGELFF
>TRBV10-1|TRBJ2-7|19|hyperexpanded|.
TGCGCCAGCATTAACCGGGACCGCCATAACAGCCGAAATAGGAACGAGCAGTACTTC
CASINRDRHNSRNRNEQYF
>TRBV28|TRBJ1-5|15|once|.
TGTGCCAGCACCACACCCCAGGGTACCAATCAGCCCCAGCATTTT
CASTTPQGTNQPQHF
>TRBV2|TRBJ2-7|14|.|.
TGTGCCAGCATCGAGACTGGGGGGCCCTACGAGCAGTACTTC
CASIETGGPYEQYF
>TRBV9|TRBJ1-2|12|.|.
TGTGCCAGCAGCCCCGTGACACCGCGGCAGGCCTTC
CASSPVTPRQAF
>TRBV10-3|TRBJ1-1|15|.|TRBD1
TGTGCCATCAGTGAGCGACAACAGGGGGCCCCTGAAGCTTTCTTT
CAISERQQGAPEAFF
>TRBV5-6|TRBJ2-7|15|.|.
TGTGCCAGCAGCTGGTGGGAAGACAGCTCCTACGAGCAGTACTTC
CASSWWEDSSYEQYF
>TRBV6-5|TRBJ2-3|14|.|.
TGTGCCAGCAGTTCCCTAGCGACCCCAGATACGCAGTATTTT
CASSSLATPDTQYF
>TRBV6-4|TRBJ1-4|13|.|.
TGTGCCAGCAACCCGGGGGGCAGGGGAAAAACTGTTTTT
CASNPGGRGKTVF
>TRBV10-2|TRBJ1-1|16|.|TRBD1
TGCGCCAGCAAAACGACAGGGGTACGACGCGACGCTGAAGCTTTCTTT
CASKTTGVRRDAEAFF